This T cell receptor beta chain was recorded in a study of blood T cell repertoires in COVID-19 (dated by TCRdb to the early 2020s). Turning to the overall study: Samples from collaborators originated in the United States, Italy and Spain and spanned both the acute and convalescent phases of COVID-19. The material from the prospective study consisted of cDNA or gDNA derived from T cells, B-cell-depleted T cells, or PBMCs. The dataset comprised deeply sampled blood TCRbeta repertoires from subjects exposed to, actively infected with, or recovered from COVID-19. The repertoires were released in a freely available public database meant as a resource for research on the immune response to SARS-CoV-2. The samples were drawn from the first 160 participants of the ongoing ImmuneRACE study and from 950 to 1,500 subjects provided by 6 global collaborators. Nearly every sample came with metadata listing a de-identified subject ID, COVID-19 status, age in years and sex. Where HLA class I and class II types were available, the types were taken from metadata supplied by the sample provider, not from assay-based typing.

Summary of the overall study and its limitations: How much clinical and demographic metadata was included differed by source and by participant, and the metadata was provided uncurated.

Each collaborating institution followed its own protocols to collect whole blood in K2EDTA tubes. For TCRbeta analysis, collaborator samples were shipped as frozen whole blood, as isolated PBMCs, or as DNA extracted from either sample type. In this sample, this clone turned up once. Its antigen specificity is not known. There are no base qualities to consult, and no much larger clone falls within one base. TCRbeta CDR3 regions were amplified from genomic DNA using the immunoSEQ Assay, a bias-controlled multiplex PCR. The study's own analysis went as follows. The number of nucleated cells in each sample was estimated by amplification of reference gene primers within the assay. To quantify the absolute abundance of each unique TCRbeta CDR3 rearrangement, sequence reads were collapsed and filtered. For each sample, productive Simpson clonality was calculated as the square root of Simpson's diversity index across productive rearrangements. TCRdb retrieved this table from immuneACCESS and kept in-frame rearrangements only. Not all clones are present; in checked studies, unresolved V genes account for under half, and no reason is known for the remainder. V, J and clone size were drawn from that table, and D and trimming were deduced from the DNA. This sample has some 260,000 clones in its table, and approximately 79% of those were observed once. The biggest ten clones account for around 3.6% of the sample.

The CDR3 contains 17 residues, cysteine and phenylalanine counted. Only the CDR3 part of the read is kept: 51 bases, read in frame from the first base. The CDR1 and CDR2 encoded by the germline V gene are SGDLS and YYNGEE. V is pruned by 0 bases and J by 4 bases, leaving 8 bases of the junction without a gene match. Sequenced material: peripheral blood. This TCR was sampled from a woman aged 40 to 50 with active or convalescent COVID-19. The sequence links TRBV9 to TRBJ2-2; TRBD1 matches 8 bases in the middle. The CDR3 protein: CASSVGETGVGTGELFF. The DNA sequence is as follows: TGTGCCAGCAGCGTAGGTGAGACAGGGGTGGGCACCGGGGAGCTGTTTTTT.